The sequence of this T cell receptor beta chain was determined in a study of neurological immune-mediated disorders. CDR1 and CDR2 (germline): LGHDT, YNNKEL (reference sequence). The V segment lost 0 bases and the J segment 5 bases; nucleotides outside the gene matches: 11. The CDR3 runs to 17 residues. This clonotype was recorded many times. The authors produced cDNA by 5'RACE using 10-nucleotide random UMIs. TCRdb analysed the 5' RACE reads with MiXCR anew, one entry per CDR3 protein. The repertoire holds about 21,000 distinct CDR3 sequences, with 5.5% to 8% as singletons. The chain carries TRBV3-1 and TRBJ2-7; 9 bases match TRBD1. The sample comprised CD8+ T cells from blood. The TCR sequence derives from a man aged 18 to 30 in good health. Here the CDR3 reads CASSQDSTGGRINEQYF. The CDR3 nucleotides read TGTGCCAGCAGCCAAGATTCCACAGGGGGCAGGATCAACGAGCAGTACTTC.